This T cell receptor (beta chain) was obtained from a study of blood T cells in healthy people across ages. For this clonotype: Its antigen is unidentified.

The study's findings and limits: Possibly, changes in expanded clonotypes were confounded because donor CMV status was unknown. Diversity of TCR beta correlated strongly with naive T cell percentage.

The germline V gene has CDR1 LNHNV and CDR2 YYDKDF (reference sequence). The V and J ends lost 0 bases and 6 bases, in that order; junction bases with no gene match: 5. This CDR3 has 17 amino acids. Combining a sample-barcoded 5' primer with a J-beta primer mix, a second PCR ran for roughly 7 to 12 cycles. One entry per CDR3 protein, called by TCRdb with MiXCR from the 5' RACE reads. In the table there are about 930,000 distinct CDR3 sequences, 25% to 35% of which are singletons. These same data were also listed under a study on T cells of mothers and their children. From that second work: Sequencing got over 9.5 million TCR beta CDR3 reads from each mother and roughly 3 million from each child.

This clonotype was sampled from a woman between 40 and 55 years old in good health. The rearrangement links TRBV15 to TRBJ2-1, with 13 positions matching TRBD2. Specimen: blood. CDR3 DNA: TGTGCCACCAGCAGAGATACGACTAGCGGGGGGCGCAATGAGCAGTTCTTC. It is translated as CATSRDTTSGGRNEQFF.